This is a list of T cell receptor beta chains from one sample in a study of T-cell memory formation after mild COVID-19. TCRdb independently ran MiXCR on the 5' RACE reads; one entry per CDR3 protein. The sample has around 410,000 distinct CDR3 sequences; 20% to 25% are singletons. Input material: PBMCs or a T cell subset sorted from them (not recorded which). These receptors originate from an adult woman who had mild COVID-19 (a few samples of this study predate the infection). Cell type and time point are not known. Each CDR3 is given with its conserved first and last residue. Each record gives: J gene, clone size, V gene, D gene, CDR3 DNA, CDR3 protein. A D gene is named only where the DNA matches it firmly. Not all rows give a size; the values are once, few, many and, for expanded clones, a class.

TRBJ2-3 NA TRBV5-6 NA TGTGCCAGCAGCGTCGGGCCGCTCGGGGATACGCAGTATTTT CASSVGPLGDTQYF
TRBJ2-7 NA TRBV6-2/TRBV6-3 NA TGTGCCAGCAGTCCGACGAAATCCTACGAGCAGTACTTC CASSPTKSYEQYF
TRBJ2-4 NA TRBV20-1 NA TGCAGTGCTAGAAAAACGGCCTCCATTCAGTACTTC CSARKTASIQYF
TRBJ1-3 NA TRBV19 NA TGTGCCAGTAGTAGCGCCCGGAGCTCTGGAAACACCATATATTTT CASSSARSSGNTIYF
TRBJ2-2 few TRBV18 NA TGTGCCAGCTCACCAGGGCAGAGACTAACAACCGGGGAGCTGTTTTTT CASSPGQRLTTGELFF
TRBJ2-1 NA TRBV6-1 TRBD1 TGTGCCAGCAGCCCCGCGGACAGGGGCGAGGAGGGGCAGTTCTTC CASSPADRGEEGQFF
TRBJ2-1 few TRBV10-3 NA TGTGCCATCAGTGATGAGAGGGCCGAAGCCCCTTACAATGAGCAGTTCTTC CAISDERAEAPYNEQFF
TRBJ2-1 many TRBV7-2 TRBD2 TGTGCCAGCAGCTCCACCCCCGGGACTAGCAGGTACAATGAGCAGTTCTTC CASSSTPGTSRYNEQFF
TRBJ2-3 NA TRBV9 NA TGTGCCAGCAGCGTAGGAACTCCAGATACGCAGTATTTT CASSVGTPDTQYF
TRBJ2-7 NA TRBV2 TRBD1 TGTGCCAGCAGTGAAGACAGGGGGCGGGACGAGCAGTACTTC CASSEDRGRDEQYF
TRBJ2-7 NA TRBV5-1 TRBD2 TGCGCCAGCAGCTTGGAAATAGGGCTAGCGGGACTCAACGAGCAGTACTTC CASSLEIGLAGLNEQYF
TRBJ2-3 few TRBV5-1 TRBD2 TGCGCCAGCAGCTCCGGACTAGCGGGCTTACCCACAGATACGCAGTATTTT CASSSGLAGLPTDTQYF
TRBJ1-2 NA TRBV6-2/TRBV6-3 TRBD1 TGTGCCAGCAGCAAAGCCGGGACAGGTGACTATGGCTACACCTTC CASSKAGTGDYGYTF
TRBJ1-1 few TRBV12-3/TRBV12-4 NA TGTGCCAGCAGTCCCAGTCGGGAAGTGAGCACTGAAGCTTTCTTT CASSPSREVSTEAFF
TRBJ2-3 few TRBV7-3 NA TGTGCCAGCAGCTCCCACCCGTCCGGGAGTGCTACAGATACGCAGTATTTT CASSSHPSGSATDTQYF
TRBJ2-7 few TRBV19 NA TGTGCCAGTAGTATAGATCCACGTTACGAGCAGTACTTC CASSIDPRYEQYF
TRBJ2-1 NA TRBV7-2 NA TGTGCCAGCAGCTTACCGACTAGGGGGAATGAGCAGTTCTTC CASSLPTRGNEQFF
TRBJ2-7 NA TRBV29-1 NA TGCAGCGCCAGGGACCTTTCCTACGAGCAGTACTTC CSARDLSYEQYF
TRBJ1-2 few TRBV19 TRBD1 TGTGCCAGCACGGGACAGACCTATGGCTACACCTTC CASTGQTYGYTF
TRBJ2-1 few TRBV3-1 NA TGTGCCAGCAGCCAAGCGGTGCAACTAAGGAATGAGCAGTTCTTC CASSQAVQLRNEQFF
TRBJ1-5 few TRBV7-9 NA TGTGCCAGCAGCGACGCAGGGGTTCATCAGCCCCAGCATTTT CASSDAGVHQPQHF
TRBJ2-1 NA TRBV12-3/TRBV12-4 TRBD2 TGTGCCAGCAGGCCGACTAGCGGGAGTTACTACAATGAGCAGTTCTTC CASRPTSGSYYNEQFF
TRBJ2-7 few TRBV7-2 NA TGTGCCAGCAGCTCGCGGAGCTCCTACGAGCAGTACTTC CASSSRSSYEQYF
TRBJ1-4 NA TRBV5-4 NA TGTGCCAGCAGCTTGGGACAGTTTAATGAAAAACTGTTTTTT CASSLGQFNEKLFF
TRBJ1-4 NA TRBV5-1 NA TGCGCCAGCAGCTTGGGTCAGCATAATGAAAAACTGTTTTTT CASSLGQHNEKLFF
TRBJ1-2 NA TRBV20-1 TRBD1 TGCAGTGCTACAGGGGGGCGGTATGGCTACACCTTC CSATGGRYGYTF
TRBJ2-3 NA TRBV29-1 NA TGCAGCGTTAGTCCTCACAAACTCCGTGACAGATCCTATACGCAGTATTTT CSVSPHKLRDRSYTQYF
TRBJ2-1 many TRBV6-2/TRBV6-3 NA TGTGCCAGCAGTTTAGGGCCGGGTGTCCCCTACAATGAGCAGTTCTTC CASSLGPGVPYNEQFF
TRBJ1-2 NA TRBV12-3/TRBV12-4 TRBD1 TGTGCCAGCACCCCCAGGAAAGCAGGGGGGACAGGTGGCTACACCTTC CASTPRKAGGTGGYTF
TRBJ2-7 NA TRBV20-1 TRBD1 TGCAGTGCAGTGAATGGAGACAGGGGATACGAGCAGTACTTC CSAVNGDRGYEQYF
TRBJ1-2 NA TRBV12-3/TRBV12-4 TRBD1 TGTGCCAGCAGTTTATATGACAGGGGCTCCTATGGCTACACCTTC CASSLYDRGSYGYTF
TRBJ2-7 few TRBV29-1 NA TGCAGCGTTCTTAGCGGTTTCTACGAGCAGTACTTC CSVLSGFYEQYF
TRBJ1-5 NA TRBV15 NA TGTGCCACCAGCGCGACAGCGAACAATCAGCCCCAGCATTTT CATSATANNQPQHF
TRBJ2-7 once TRBV6-5 NA TGTGCCAGCAGTTACTCACCAGATCCCTCCTACGAGCAGTACTTC CASSYSPDPSYEQYF
TRBJ2-1 few TRBV29-1 TRBD2 TGCAGCGTTGAACGGGAGGGGGACAATGAGCAGTTCTTC CSVEREGDNEQFF
TRBJ2-2 NA TRBV24-1 NA TGTGCCACCAGTGATTTCGGTGGCAGGGAGATTACCGGGGAGCTGTTTTTT CATSDFGGREITGELFF
TRBJ2-4 many TRBV5-1 NA TGCGCCAGCAGCCCAGGGGTGATAGCCAAAAACATTCAGTACTTC CASSPGVIAKNIQYF
TRBJ2-7 few TRBV5-1 NA TGCGCCAGTATGGGGTCCTCCGTCTCCTACGAGCAGTACTTC CASMGSSVSYEQYF
TRBJ2-6 NA TRBV15 NA TGTGCCACCAGCAGAGATCTCAGGCGGGTAGGGGCCAACGTCCTGACTTTC CATSRDLRRVGANVLTF
TRBJ2-5 NA TRBV6-1 TRBD2 TGTGCCAGCAGTGAAGTGGGGACTAGCGGGCCGACCCAGTACTTC CASSEVGTSGPTQYF
TRBJ2-3 NA TRBV6-1 TRBD2 TGTGCCAGCAGTCCGGGGCTAGCGGGAGGGAGCGATACGCAGTATTTT CASSPGLAGGSDTQYF
TRBJ2-5 NA TRBV5-4 TRBD1 TGTGCCAGCAGCTTGGTACTGGGGACAGGGGGACAAGAGACCCAGTACTTC CASSLVLGTGGQETQYF
TRBJ2-2 many TRBV9 TRBD1 TGTGCCAGCAGCCCCGGGACAGTTTACACCGGGGAGCTGTTTTTT CASSPGTVYTGELFF
TRBJ2-1 NA TRBV24-1 TRBD1 TGTGCCACCACCGGGACAGGTTACAATGAGCAGTTCTTC CATTGTGYNEQFF